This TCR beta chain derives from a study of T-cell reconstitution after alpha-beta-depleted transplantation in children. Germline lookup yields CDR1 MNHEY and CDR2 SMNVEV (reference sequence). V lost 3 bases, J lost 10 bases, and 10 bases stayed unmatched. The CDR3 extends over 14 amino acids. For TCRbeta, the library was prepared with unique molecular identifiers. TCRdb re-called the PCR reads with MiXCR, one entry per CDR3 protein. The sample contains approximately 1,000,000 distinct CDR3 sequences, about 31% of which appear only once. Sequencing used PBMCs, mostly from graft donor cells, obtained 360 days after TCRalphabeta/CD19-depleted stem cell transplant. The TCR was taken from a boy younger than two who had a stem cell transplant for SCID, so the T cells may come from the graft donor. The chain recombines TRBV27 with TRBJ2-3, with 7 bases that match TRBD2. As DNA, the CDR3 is TGTGCCAGCAGTTTCAAGCGGGGTGGTACTGCGCAGTATTTT. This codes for CASSFKRGGTAQYF.